This section outlines one TCR beta chain sequence together with its context. At one of its ends the junction is not consistent with the germline gene, which may arise from a read error. The sample belongs to a study of cytomegalovirus exposure and HLA in healthy donors. Looked up from germline, CDR1 is SGHTA and CDR2 is FQGNSA. The CDR3 is 15 amino acids. Researchers ran the PCR with 60 Vbeta and 13 Jbeta primers. TCRdb keeps only in-frame clones here, not all; method: immunoSEQ multiplex PCR. The sample lists 25,000 to 35,000 clones; 80% to 90% were seen once. The clonotype originates from a boy between 10 and 17 years old in good health and CMV-seronegative. The chain couples TRBV7-2 to TRBJ1-6, with D tentatively TRBD1 (5 bases). The sequenced sample was PBMCs. As DNA, the CDR3 is TGTGCCAGCAGCCCAGCGGGGCAGTATAATCCACCCCTCCACTTT. Residues: CASSPAGQYNPPLHF.